This TCR beta chain was identified in a study of blood T cell repertoires in COVID-19. Seattle's enrolled individuals joined amid active infection and were then monitored longitudinally. As originally analysed: Using reference gene primer amplification, nucleated cell counts were estimated. Assay: immunoSEQ multiplex PCR; the TCRdb copy retains only in-frame clones and omits some. From that table come the V and J calls and clone size; the DNA was used to work out D and trimming. The table lists about 160,000 clones, about 90% of them singletons. V shed 2 bases, J shed 4 bases, and the junction held 9 bases outside the gene matches. The length of the CDR3 is 16 residues. In germline, CDR1 is LNHDA, CDR2 SQIVND (reference sequence).

Sequencing was done on a sample of peripheral blood. V and J are TRBV19 and TRBJ1-1; 8 positions match TRBD1. This clonotype originated in a man younger than 40 with COVID-19, enrolled during active disease. The CDR3 region has the DNA TGTGCCAGTAGTATATCCGGGACAGGAGGTAGCACTGAAGCTTTCTTT. It encodes CASSISGTGGSTEAFF.